This T cell receptor (beta chain) came from a study of blood T cell repertoires in COVID-19. Whole-study context: Acute and convalescent COVID-19 samples came from the United States, Italy and Spain. From T cells, B-cell-depleted T cells, or PBMCs came the material, which was cDNA or gDNA.

As processed by the authors: Reference gene primer amplification gave estimated nucleated cell counts. Clones were read by immunoSEQ multiplex PCR, and TCRdb kept only the in-frame ones, dropping some. That table gives V, J and clone size, and the DNA gave D and trimming. The sample has roughly 100,000 clones, roughly 82% seen once; the top ten hold under 30%. The CDR3 spans 14 residues. Germline-derived CDR1 and CDR2 are LNHDA and SQIVND (reference sequence). Trimming removed 1 base at V and 3 bases at J, with 9 bases between. This clonotype was sampled from a human donor in a cohort sampled during active COVID-19. V and J are TRBV19 and TRBJ2-5; possibly TRBD1 for D (6 bases). Material for sequencing was peripheral blood. Here the CDR3 DNA reads TGTGCCAGTAGTATAGCAGGGGTGAAAGAGACCCAGTACTTC. It specifies CASSIAGVKETQYF. The whole variable domain, filled in from reference TRBV19 and TRBJ2-5, reads DGGITQSPKYLFRKEGQNVTLSCEQNLNHDAMYWYRQDPGQGLRLIYYSQIVNDFQKGDIAEGYSVSREKKESFPLTVTSAQKNPTAFYLCASSIAGVKETQYFGPGTRLLVL.